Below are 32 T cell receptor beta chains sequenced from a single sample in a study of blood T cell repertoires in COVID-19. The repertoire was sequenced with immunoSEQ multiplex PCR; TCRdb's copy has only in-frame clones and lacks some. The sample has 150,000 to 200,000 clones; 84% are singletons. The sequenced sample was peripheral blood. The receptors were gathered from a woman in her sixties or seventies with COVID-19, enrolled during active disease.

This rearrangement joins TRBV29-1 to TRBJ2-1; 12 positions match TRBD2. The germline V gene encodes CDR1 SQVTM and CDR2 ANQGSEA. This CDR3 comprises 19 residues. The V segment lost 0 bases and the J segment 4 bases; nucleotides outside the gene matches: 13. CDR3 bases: TGCAGCGTTGAAGAACTACCCGCTAGCGGGAGGGGGGTTTACAATGAGCAGTTCTTC. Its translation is CSVEELPASGRGVYNEQFF.

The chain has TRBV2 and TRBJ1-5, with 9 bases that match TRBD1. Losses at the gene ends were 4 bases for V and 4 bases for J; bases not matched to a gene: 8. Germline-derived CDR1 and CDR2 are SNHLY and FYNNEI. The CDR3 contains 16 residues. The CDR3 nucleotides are TGTGCCAGCAGTGGGAGGGACAGGGCTGGGAATCAGCCCCAGCATTTT. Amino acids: CASSGRDRAGNQPQHF. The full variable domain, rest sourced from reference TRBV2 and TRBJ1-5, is EPEVTQTPSHQVTQMGQEVILRCVPISNHLYFYWYRQILGQKVEFLVSFYNNEISEKSEIFDDQFSVERPDGSNFTLKIRSTKLEDSAMYFCASSGRDRAGNQPQHFGDGTRLSIL.

The CDR3 here is CASSLATGGSNQPQHF. Written as DNA, the CDR3 is TGTGCCAGCAGCTTAGCGACAGGGGGGAGCAATCAGCCCCAGCATTTT. The chain recombines TRBV7-2 with TRBJ1-5; 9 bases are shared with TRBD1. Trimming at V came to 0 bases and at J to 1 base, leaving 1 base not matched to a gene. The CDR3 has 16 residues. Germline CDR1 reads SGHTA; CDR2 reads FQGNSA.

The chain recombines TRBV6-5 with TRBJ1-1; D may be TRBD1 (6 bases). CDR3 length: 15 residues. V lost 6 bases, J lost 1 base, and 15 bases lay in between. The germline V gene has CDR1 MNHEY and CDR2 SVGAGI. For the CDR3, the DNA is TGTGCCAGCAGAGGCGGGGGGCTTGGGAACACTGAAGCTTTCTTT. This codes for CASRGGGLGNTEAFF.

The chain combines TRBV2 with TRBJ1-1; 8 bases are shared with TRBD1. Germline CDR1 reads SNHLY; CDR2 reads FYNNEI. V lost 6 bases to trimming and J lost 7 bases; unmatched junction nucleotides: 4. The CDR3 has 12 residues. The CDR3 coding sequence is TGTGCCAGCAGCACGGACAGGGTTGAAGCTTTCTTT. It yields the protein CASSTDRVEAFF.

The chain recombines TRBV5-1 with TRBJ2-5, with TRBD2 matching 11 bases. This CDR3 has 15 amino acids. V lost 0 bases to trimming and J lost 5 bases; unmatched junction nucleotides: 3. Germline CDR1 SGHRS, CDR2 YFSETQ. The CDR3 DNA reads TGCGCCAGCAGCTTGGAAGTAGCGGGGGGGGAGACCCAGTACTTC. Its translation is CASSLEVAGGETQYF.

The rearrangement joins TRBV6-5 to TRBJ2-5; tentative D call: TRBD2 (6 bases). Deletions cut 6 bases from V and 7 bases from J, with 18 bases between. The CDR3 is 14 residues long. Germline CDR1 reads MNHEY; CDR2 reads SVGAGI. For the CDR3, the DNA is TGTGCCAGCAGCGAGGTGGGGGGTGAGCGGACCCAGTACTTC. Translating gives CASSEVGGERTQYF.

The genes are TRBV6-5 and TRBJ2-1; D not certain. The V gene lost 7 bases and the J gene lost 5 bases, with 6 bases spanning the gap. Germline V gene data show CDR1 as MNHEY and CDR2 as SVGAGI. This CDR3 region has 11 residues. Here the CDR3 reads CASTENNEQFF. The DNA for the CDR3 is TGTGCCAGCACCGAGAACAATGAGCAGTTCTTC.

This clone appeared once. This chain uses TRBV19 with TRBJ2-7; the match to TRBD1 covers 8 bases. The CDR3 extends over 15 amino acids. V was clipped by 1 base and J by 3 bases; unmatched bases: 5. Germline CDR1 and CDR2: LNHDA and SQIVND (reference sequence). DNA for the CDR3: TGTGCCAGTAGTATAGGGGCAGGGGGCAACTACGAGCAGTACGTC. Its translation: CASSIGAGGNYEQYV.

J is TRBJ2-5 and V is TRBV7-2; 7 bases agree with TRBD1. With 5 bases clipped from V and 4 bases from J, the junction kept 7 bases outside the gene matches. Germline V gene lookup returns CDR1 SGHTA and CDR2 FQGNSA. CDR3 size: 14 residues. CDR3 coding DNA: TGTGCCAGCAGCACGCCCCACAGGGGAGAGACCCAGTACTTC. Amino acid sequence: CASSTPHRGETQYF.

The CDR3 DNA follows: TGTGCCAGCAGTTTATACGGCGGGGTCCAAAATTCACCCCTCCACTTT. Its protein is CASSLYGGVQNSPLHF. The chain carries TRBV28 and TRBJ1-6, with D hard to call. The ends were cut back, 1 base at V and 7 bases at J, with 14 bases in the middle. The CDR3 is made up of 16 amino acids. Germline CDR1 and CDR2: MDHEN and SYDVKM.

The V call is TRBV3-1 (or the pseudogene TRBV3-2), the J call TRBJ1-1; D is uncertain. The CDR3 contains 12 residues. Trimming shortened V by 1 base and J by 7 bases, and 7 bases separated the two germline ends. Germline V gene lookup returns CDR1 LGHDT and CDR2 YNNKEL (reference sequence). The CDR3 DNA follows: TGTGCCAGCAGCCAAGTCTCGAGTGAAGCTTTCTTT. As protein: CASSQVSSEAFF.

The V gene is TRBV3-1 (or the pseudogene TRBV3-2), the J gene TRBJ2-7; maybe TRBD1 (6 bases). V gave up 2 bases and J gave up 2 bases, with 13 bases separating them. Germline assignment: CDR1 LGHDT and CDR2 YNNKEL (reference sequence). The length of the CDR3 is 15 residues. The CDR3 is CASSQSGRGTYEQYF. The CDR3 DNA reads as TGTGCCAGCAGCCAATCCGGCAGGGGAACCTACGAGCAGTACTTC.

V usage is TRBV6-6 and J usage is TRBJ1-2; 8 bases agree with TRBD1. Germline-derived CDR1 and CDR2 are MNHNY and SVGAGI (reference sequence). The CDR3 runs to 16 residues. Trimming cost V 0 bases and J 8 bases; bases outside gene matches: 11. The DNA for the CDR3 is TGTGCCAGCAGTTACTCGTTTGCAGGGGGCGCGGGAGGCTACACCTTC. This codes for CASSYSFAGGAGGYTF.

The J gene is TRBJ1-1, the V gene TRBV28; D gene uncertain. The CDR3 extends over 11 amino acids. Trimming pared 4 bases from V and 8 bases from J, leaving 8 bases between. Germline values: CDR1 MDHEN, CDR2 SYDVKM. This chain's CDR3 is CASSSAQEAFF. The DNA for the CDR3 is TGTGCCAGCAGTTCCGCGCAAGAAGCTTTCTTT.

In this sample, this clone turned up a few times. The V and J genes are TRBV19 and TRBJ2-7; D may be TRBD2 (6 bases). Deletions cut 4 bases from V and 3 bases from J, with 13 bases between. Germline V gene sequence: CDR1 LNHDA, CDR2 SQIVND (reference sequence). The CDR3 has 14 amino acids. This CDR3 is CASSNRDSVYEQYF. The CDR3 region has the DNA TGTGCCAGTAGTAACCGGGACTCCGTCTACGAGCAGTACTTC.

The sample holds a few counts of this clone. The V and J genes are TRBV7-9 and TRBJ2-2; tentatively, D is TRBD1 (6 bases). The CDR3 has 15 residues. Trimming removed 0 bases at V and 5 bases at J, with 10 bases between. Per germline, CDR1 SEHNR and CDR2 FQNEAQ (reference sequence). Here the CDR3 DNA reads TGTGCCAGCAGCTTAGCGCAGGGGAAGACCGGGGAGCTGTTTTTT. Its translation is CASSLAQGKTGELFF.

The CDR3 DNA reads TGTGCCAGCAGTAAACCCAGGAAGGAAAAACTGTTTTTT. Amino acids: CASSKPRKEKLFF. The chain is built from TRBV28 and TRBJ1-4, with no clear D. This CDR3 comprises 13 residues. Germline CDR1 is MDHEN and CDR2 is SYDVKM. V was trimmed by 5 bases and J by 8 bases, leaving 12 bases between them.

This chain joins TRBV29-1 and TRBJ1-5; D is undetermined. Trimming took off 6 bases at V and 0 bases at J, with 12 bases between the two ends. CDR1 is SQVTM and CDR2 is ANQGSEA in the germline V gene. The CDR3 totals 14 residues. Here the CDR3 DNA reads TGCAGCGTCAAGGACTTTAATAGCAATCAGCCCCAGCATTTT. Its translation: CSVKDFNSNQPQHF.

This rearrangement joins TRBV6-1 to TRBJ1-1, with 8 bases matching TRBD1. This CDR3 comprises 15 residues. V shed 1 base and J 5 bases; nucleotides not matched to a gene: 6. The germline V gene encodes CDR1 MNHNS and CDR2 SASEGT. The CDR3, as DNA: TGTGCCAGCAGTGAAGGCCACAGGGGGATGACTGAAGCTTTCTTT. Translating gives CASSEGHRGMTEAFF.

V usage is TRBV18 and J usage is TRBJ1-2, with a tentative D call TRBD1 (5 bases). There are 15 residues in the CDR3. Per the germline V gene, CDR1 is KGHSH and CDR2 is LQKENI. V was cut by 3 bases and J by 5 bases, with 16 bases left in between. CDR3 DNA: TGTGCCAGCTCACCTTCGGGGCAGGGAGGTTATGGCTACACCTTC. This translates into CASSPSGQGGYGYTF.

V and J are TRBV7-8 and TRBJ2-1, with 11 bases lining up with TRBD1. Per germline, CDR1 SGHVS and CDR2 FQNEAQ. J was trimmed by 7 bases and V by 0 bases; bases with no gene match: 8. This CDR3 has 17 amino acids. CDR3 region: CASSLARRTGGRNEQFF. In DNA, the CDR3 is TGTGCCAGCAGCTTAGCGCGTAGGACAGGGGGCAGGAATGAGCAGTTCTTC.

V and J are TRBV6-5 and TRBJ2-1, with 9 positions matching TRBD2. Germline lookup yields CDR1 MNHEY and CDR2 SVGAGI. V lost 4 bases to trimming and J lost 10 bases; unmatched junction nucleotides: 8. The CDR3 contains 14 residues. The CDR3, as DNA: TGTGCCAGCAGTTTCGCGACTAGCGGTCGAGAGCAGTTCTTC. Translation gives CASSFATSGREQFF.

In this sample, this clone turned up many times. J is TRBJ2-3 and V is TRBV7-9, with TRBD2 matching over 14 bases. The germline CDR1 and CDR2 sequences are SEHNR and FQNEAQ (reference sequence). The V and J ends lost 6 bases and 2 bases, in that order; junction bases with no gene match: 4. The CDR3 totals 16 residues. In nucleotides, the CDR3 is TGTGCCAGCAGTCCGGGACTAGCGGGAGACACAGATACGCAGTATTTT. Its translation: CASSPGLAGDTDTQYF.

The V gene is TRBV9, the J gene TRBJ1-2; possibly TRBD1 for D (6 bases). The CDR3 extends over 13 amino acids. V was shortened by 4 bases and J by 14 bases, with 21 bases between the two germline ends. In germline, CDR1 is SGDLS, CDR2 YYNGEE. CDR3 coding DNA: TGTGCCAGCAGCCCCTCTCGGGGACACCTTGTTACCTTC. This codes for CASSPSRGHLVTF.

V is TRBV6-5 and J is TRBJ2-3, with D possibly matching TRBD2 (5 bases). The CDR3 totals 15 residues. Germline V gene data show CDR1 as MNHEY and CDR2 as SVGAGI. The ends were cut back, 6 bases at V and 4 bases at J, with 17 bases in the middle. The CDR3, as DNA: TGTGCCAGCAGCAACCCCCGAACTAGTTCAGATACGCAGTATTTT. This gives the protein CASSNPRTSSDTQYF.

Written as DNA, the CDR3 is TGTGCCACCAGGGACAGATCTTCCTATGGCTACACCTTC. It codes for CATRDRSSYGYTF. The rearrangement uses TRBV24-1 and TRBJ1-2; D might be TRBD1 (6 bases). Germline values: CDR1 KGHDR, CDR2 SFDVKD. The CDR3 runs 13 residues. V was shortened by 7 bases and J by 4 bases, with 12 bases between the two germline ends.

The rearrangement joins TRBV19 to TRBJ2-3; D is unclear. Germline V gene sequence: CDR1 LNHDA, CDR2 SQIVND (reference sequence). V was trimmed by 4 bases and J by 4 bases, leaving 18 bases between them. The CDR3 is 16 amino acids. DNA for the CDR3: TGTGCCAGTAGTACAGACATGTACTTTATCGCAGATACGCAGTATTTT. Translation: CASSTDMYFIADTQYF.

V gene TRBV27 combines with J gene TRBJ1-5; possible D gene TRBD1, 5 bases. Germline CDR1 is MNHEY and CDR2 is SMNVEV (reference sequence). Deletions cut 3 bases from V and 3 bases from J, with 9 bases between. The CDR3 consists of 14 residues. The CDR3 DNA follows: TGTGCCAGCAGTTTTCAGGGCATCAATCAGCCCCAGCATTTT. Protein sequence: CASSFQGINQPQHF.

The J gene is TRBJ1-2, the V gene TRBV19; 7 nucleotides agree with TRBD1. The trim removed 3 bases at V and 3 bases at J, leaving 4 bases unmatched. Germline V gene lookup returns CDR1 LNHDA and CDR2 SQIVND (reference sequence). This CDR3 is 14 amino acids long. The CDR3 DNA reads TGTGCCAGTAGTATTGGAGACAGGGACTATGGCTACACCTTC. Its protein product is CASSIGDRDYGYTF.

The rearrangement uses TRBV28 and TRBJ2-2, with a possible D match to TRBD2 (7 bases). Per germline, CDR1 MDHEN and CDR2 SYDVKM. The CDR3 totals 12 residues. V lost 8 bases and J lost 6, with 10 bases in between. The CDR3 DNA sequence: TGTGCCAGCTGGGGGGGCCCCGGGGAGCTGTTTTTT. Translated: CASWGGPGELFF.

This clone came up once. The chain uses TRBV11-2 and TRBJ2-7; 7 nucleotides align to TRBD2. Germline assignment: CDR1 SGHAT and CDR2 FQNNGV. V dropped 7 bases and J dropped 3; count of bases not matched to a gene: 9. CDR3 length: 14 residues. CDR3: CASTMPGGSYEQYF. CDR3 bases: TGTGCCAGCACTATGCCTGGCGGGAGCTACGAGCAGTACTTC.